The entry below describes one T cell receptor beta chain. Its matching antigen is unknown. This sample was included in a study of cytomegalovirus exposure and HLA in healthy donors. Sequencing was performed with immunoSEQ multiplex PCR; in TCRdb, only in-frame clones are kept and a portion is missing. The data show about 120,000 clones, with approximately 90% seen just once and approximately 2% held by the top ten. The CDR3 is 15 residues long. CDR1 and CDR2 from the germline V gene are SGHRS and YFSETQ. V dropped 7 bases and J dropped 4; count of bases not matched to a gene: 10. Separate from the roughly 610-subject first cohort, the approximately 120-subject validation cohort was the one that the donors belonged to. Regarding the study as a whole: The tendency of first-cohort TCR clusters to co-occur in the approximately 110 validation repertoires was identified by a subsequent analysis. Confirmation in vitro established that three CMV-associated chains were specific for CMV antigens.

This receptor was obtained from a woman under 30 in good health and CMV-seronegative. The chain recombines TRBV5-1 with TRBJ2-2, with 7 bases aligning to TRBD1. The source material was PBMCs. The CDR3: CASLELAGGTGELFF. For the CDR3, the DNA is TGCGCCAGCCTCGAGTTAGCAGGGGGCACCGGGGAGCTGTTTTTT.